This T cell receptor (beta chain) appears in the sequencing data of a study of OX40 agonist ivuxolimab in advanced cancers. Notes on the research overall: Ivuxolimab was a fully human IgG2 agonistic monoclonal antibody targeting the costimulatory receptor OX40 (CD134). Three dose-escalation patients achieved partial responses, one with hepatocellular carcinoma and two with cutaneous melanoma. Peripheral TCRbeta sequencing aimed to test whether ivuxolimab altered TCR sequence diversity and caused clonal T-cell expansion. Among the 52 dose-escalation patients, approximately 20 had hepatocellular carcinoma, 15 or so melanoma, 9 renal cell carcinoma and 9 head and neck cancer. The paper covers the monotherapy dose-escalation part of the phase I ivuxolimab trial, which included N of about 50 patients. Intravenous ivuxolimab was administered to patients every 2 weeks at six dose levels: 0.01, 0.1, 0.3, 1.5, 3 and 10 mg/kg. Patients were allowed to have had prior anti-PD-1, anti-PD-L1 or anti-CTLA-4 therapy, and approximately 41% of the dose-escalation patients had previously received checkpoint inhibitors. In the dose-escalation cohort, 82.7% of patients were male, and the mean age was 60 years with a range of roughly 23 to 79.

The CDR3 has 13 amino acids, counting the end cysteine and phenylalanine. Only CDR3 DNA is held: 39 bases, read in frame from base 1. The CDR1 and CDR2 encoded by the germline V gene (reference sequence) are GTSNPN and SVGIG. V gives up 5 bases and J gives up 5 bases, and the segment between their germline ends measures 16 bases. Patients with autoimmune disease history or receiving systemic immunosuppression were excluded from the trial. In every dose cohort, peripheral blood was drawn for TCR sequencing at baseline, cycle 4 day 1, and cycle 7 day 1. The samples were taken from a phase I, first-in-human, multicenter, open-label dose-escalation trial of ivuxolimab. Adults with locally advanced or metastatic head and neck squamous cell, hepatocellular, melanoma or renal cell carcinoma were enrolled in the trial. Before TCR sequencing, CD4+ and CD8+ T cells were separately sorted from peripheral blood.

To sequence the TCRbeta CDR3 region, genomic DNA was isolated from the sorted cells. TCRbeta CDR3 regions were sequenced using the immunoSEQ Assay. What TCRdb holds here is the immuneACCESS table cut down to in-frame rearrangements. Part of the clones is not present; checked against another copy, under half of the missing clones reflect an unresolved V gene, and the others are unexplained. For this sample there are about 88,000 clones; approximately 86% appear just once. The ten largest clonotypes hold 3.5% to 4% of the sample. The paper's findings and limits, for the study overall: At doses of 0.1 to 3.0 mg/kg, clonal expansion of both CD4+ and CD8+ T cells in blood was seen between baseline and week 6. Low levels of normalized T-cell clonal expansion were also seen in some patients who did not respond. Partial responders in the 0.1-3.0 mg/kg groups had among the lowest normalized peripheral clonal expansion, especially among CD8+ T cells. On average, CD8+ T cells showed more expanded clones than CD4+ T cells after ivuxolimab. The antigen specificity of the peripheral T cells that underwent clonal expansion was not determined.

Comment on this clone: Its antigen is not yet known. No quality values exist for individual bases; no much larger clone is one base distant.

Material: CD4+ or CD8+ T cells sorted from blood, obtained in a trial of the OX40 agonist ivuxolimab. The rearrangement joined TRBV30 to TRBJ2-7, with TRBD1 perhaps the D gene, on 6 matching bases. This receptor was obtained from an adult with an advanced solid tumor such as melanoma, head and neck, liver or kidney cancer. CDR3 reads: CAWGGTVLHEQYF. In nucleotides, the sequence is TGTGCCTGGGGGGGCACAGTTTTGCACGAGCAGTACTTC.